This record concerns one T cell receptor (beta chain) sequence. The target of this receptor is not known. Per-nucleotide qualities are absent, and no much larger clonotype sits a single base away. The protocol used for the library was the immunoSEQ multiplex PCR assay. TCRdb holds this immuneACCESS table with in-frame rearrangements only. Some clones are missing; in checked studies, unresolved V genes explain under half, and the rest has no known cause. This sample gives 150,000 to 200,000 clones in total; nearly 90% of them show up just once. The ten largest clones take up 1.3% to 1.5% of the sample. The data are from a study of control samples from healthy donors and cancer patients (dated by TCRdb to the early 2020s). As encoded in the germline V gene, CDR1 is SGDLS while CDR2 is YYNGEE. The CDR3 numbers 17 residues from cysteine through phenylalanine. Only CDR3 DNA is held: 51 bases, read in frame from base 1. At the junction V is shortened by 1 base and J by 1 base, with 17 bases in between.

In this chain, TRBV9 is recombined with TRBJ2-5; the D gene is perhaps TRBD1, from 5 matching bases. This receptor was taken from a woman between 45 and 65 years old in good health. Source material: blood. CDR3 loop: CASSVSGAADFQETQYF. The DNA sequence follows: TGTGCCAGCAGCGTAAGTGGGGCCGCCGATTTCCAAGAGACCCAGTACTTC. Extended through the reference TRBV9 and TRBJ2-5 proteins, this CDR3 yields the full variable domain: DSGVTQTPKHLITATGQRVTLRCSPRSGDLSVYWYQQSLDQGLQFLIQYYNGEERAKGNILERFSAQQFPDLHSELNLSSLELGDSALYFCASSVSGAADFQETQYFGPGTRLLVL.